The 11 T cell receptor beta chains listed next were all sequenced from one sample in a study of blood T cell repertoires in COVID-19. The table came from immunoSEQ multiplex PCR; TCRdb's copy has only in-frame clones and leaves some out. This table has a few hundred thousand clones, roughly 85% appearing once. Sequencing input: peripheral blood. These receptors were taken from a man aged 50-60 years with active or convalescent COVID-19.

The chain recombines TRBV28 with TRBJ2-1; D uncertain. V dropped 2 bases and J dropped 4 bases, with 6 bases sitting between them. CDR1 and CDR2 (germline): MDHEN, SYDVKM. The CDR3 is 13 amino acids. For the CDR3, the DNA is TGTGCCAGCAGTTTACTAAAATACAATGAGCAGTTCTTC. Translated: CASSLLKYNEQFF.

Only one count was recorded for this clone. CDR3 in amino acids: CASSSVQAQYF. The CDR3 DNA is TGTGCCAGCAGCTCTGTCCAGGCCCAGTACTTC. This chain uses TRBV12-3 or TRBV12-4 with TRBJ2-5, with D unresolved. V was trimmed by 6 bases and J by 9 bases, leaving 11 bases between them. The CDR3 covers 11 residues.

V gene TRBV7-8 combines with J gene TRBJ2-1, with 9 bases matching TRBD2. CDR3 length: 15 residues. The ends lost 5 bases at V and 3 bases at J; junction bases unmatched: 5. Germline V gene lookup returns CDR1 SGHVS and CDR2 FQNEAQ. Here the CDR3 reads CASSPAGGYYNEQFF. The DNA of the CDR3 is TGTGCCAGCAGCCCAGCGGGAGGTTACTACAATGAGCAGTTCTTC. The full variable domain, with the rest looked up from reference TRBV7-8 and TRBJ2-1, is GAGVSQSPRYKVAKRGQDVALRCDPISGHVSLFWYQQALGQGPEFLTYFQNEAQLDKSGLPSDRFFAERPEGSVSTLKIQRTQQEDSAVYLCASSPAGGYYNEQFFGPGTRLTVL.

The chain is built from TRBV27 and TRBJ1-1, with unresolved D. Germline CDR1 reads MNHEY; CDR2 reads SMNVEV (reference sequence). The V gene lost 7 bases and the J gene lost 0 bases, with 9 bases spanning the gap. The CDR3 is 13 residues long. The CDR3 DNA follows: TGTGCCAGCATATCCCTCTTGAACACTGAAGCTTTCTTT. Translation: CASISLLNTEAFF.

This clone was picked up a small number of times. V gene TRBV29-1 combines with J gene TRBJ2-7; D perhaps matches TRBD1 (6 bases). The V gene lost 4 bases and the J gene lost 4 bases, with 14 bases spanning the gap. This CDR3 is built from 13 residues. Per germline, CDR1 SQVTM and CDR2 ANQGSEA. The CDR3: CSVARGHEYEQYF. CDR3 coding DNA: TGCAGCGTTGCCCGGGGACACGAGTACGAGCAGTACTTC.

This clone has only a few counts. CDR3 coding DNA: TGTGCCAGCAGTCCTTACAGGGACCTCTCTGGAAACACCATATATTTT. Its translation is CASSPYRDLSGNTIYF. This chain uses TRBV4-2 with TRBJ1-3, with D possibly being TRBD1 (6 bases). Germline lookup yields CDR1 LGHNA and CDR2 YNFKEQ. V was cut by 6 bases and J by 0 bases, with 15 bases left in between. CDR3 length: 16 amino acids.

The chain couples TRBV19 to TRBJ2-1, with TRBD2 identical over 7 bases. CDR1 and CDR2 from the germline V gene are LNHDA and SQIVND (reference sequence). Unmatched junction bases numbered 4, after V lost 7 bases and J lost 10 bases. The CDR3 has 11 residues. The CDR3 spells CASIWGGEQFF. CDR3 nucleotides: TGTGCCAGTATCTGGGGAGGGGAGCAGTTCTTC.

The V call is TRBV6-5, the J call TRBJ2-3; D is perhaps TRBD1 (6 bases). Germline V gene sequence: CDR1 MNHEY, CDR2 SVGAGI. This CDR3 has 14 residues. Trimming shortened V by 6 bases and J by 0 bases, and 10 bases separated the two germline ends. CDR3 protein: CASRDSRSTDTQYF. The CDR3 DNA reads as TGTGCCAGCAGGGACAGCCGTAGCACAGATACGCAGTATTTT.

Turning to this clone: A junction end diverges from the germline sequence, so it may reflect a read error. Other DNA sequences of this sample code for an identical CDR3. The CDR3 nucleotides read TGCGCCAGCAGCCAAGATCGGGGTCCCTATGGTTACACCTTC. It yields the protein CASSQDRGPYGYTF. The chain uses TRBV4-1 and TRBJ1-2; D not resolved. The CDR3 contains 14 residues. Looked up from germline, CDR1 is MGHRA and CDR2 is YSYEKL.

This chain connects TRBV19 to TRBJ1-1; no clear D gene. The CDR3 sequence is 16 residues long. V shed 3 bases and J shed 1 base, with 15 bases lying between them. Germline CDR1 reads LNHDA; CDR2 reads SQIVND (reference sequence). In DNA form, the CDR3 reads TGTGCCAGTAGTATGAGTCCGGGCCGGGGGAACACTGAAGCTTTCTTT. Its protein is CASSMSPGRGNTEAFF.

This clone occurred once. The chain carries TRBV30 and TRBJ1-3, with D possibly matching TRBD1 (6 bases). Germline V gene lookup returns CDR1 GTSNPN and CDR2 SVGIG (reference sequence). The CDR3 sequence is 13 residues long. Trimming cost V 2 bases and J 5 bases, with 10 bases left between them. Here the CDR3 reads CAWSTGFRNTIYF. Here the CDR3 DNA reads TGTGCCTGGAGTACAGGGTTCCGAAACACCATATATTTT.